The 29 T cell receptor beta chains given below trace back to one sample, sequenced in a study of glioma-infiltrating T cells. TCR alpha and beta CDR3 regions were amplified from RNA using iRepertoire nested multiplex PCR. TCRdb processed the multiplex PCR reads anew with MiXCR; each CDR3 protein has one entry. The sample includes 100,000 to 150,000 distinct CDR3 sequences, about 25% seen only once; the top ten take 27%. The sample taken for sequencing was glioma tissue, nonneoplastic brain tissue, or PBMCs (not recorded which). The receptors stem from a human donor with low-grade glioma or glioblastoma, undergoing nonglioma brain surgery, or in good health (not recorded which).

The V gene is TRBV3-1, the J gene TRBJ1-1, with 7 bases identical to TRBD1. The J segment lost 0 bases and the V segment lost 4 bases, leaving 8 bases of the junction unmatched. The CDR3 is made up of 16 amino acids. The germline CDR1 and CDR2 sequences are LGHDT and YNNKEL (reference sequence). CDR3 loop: CASSPYRGGMNTEAFF. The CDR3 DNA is TGTGCCAGCAGCCCATACAGGGGAGGGATGAACACTGAAGCTTTCTTT.

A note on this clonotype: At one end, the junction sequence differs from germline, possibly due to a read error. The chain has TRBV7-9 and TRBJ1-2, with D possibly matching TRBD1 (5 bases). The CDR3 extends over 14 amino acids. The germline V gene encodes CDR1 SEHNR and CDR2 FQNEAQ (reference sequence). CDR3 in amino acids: CAGSPGNTNYGYTF. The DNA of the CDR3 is TGTGCCGGCAGTCCAGGGAACACTAACTATGGCTACACCTTC. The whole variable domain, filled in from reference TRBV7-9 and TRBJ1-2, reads DTGVSQNPRHKITKRGQNVTFRCDPISEHNRLYWYRQTLGQGPEFLTYFQNEAQLEKSRLLSDRFSAERPKGSFSTLEIQRTEQGDSAMYLCAGSPGNTNYGYTFGSGTRLTVV.

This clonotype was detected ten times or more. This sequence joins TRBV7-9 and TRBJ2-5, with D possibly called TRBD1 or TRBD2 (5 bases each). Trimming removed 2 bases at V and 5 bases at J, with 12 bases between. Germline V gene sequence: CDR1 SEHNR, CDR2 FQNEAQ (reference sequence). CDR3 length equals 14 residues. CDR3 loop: CASSLRPGTETQYF. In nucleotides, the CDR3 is TGTGCCAGCAGCTTACGTCCGGGGACGGAGACCCAGTACTTC.

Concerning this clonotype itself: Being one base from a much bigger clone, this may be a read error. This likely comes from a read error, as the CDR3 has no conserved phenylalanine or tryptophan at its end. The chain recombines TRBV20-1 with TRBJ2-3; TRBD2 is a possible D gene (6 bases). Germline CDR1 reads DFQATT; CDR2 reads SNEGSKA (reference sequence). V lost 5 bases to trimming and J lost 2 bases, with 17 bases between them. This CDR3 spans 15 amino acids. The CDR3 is CSAGTYGRITDTQYL. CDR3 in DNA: TGCAGTGCTGGAACGTATGGGAGGATCACAGATACGCAGTATCTT.

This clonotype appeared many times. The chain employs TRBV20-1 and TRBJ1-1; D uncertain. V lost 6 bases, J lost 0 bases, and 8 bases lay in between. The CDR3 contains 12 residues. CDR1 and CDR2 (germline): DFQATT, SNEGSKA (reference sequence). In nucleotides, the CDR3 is TGCAGTGCCTCCCCTTTGAACACTGAAGCTTTCTTT. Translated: CSASPLNTEAFF.

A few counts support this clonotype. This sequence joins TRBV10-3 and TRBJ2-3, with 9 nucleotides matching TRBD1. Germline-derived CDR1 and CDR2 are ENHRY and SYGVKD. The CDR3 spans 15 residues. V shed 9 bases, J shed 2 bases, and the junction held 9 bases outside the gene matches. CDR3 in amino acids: CAITRTGDTTDTQYF. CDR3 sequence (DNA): TGTGCCATTACTAGGACAGGGGATACCACAGATACGCAGTATTTT.

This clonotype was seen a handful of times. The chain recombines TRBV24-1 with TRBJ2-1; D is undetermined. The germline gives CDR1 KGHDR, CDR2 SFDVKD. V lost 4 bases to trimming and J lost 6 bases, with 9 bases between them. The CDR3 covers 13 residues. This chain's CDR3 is CATSDGSLNEQFF. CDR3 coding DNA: TGTGCCACCAGTGACGGCAGTCTCAATGAGCAGTTCTTC.

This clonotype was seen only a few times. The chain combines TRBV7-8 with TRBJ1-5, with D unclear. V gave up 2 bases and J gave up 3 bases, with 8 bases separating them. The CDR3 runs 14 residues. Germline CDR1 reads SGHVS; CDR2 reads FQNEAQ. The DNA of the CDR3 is TGTGCCAGCAGCTTAAGGGAGTACAATCAGCCCCAGCATTTT. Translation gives CASSLREYNQPQHF.

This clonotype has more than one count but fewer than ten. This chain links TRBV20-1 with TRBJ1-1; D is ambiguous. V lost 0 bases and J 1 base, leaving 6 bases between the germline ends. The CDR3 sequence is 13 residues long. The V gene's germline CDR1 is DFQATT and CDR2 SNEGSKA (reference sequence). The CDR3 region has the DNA TGCAGTGCTAGAGATCGGCCGAACACTGAAGCTTTCTTT. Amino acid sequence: CSARDRPNTEAFF.

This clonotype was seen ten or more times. This CDR3 reads CASRPFGGELFF. The CDR3 coding sequence is TGTGCCAGCAGGCCATTTGGCGGGGAGCTGTTTTTT. The chain links TRBV6-1 to TRBJ2-2; D not resolved. The germline gives CDR1 MNHNS, CDR2 SASEGT. V was shortened by 6 bases and J by 7 bases, with 9 bases between the two germline ends. The CDR3 is 12 amino acids.

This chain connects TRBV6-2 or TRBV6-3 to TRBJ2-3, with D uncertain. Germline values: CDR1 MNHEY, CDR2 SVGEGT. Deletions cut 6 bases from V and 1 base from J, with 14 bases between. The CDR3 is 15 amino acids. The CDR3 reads CASSPRAVRTDTQYF. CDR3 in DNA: TGTGCCAGCAGCCCCCGGGCAGTCCGCACAGATACGCAGTATTTT.

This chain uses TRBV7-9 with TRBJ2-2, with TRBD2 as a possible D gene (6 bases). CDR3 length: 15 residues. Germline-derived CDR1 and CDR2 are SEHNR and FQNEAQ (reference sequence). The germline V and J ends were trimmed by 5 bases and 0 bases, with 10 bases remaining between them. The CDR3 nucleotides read TGTGCCAGCAGCCAAGGCGGGGCGAACACCGGGGAGCTGTTTTTT. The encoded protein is CASSQGGANTGELFF.

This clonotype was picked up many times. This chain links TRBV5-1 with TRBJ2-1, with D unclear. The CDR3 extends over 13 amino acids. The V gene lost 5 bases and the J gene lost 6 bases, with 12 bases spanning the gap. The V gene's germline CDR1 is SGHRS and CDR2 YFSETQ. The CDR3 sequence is CASRDNTGNEQFF. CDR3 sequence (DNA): TGCGCCAGCAGGGATAACACGGGCAATGAGCAGTTCTTC.

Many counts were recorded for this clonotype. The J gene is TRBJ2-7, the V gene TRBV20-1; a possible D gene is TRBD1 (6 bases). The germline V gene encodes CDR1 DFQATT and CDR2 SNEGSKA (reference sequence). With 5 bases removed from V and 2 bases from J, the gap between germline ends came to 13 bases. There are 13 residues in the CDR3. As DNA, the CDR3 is TGCAGTGCTGAGGGGGACGGAACCTACGAGCAGTACGTC. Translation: CSAEGDGTYEQYV.

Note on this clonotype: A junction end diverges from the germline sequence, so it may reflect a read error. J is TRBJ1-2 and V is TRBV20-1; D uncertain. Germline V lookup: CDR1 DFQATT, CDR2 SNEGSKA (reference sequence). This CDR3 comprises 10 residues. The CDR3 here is CSASETYYIF. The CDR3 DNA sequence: TGCAGTGCTAGTGAGACTTACTACATCTTT.

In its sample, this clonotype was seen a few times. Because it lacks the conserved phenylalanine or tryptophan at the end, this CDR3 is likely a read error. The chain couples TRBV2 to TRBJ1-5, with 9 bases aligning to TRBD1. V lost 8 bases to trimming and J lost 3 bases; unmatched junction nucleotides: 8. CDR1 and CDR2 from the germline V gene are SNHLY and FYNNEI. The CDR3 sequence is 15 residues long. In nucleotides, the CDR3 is TGTGCCAGCCGGAGGGGACAGGGTGTCAATCAGCCCCAGCATTTG. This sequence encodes CASRRGQGVNQPQHL.

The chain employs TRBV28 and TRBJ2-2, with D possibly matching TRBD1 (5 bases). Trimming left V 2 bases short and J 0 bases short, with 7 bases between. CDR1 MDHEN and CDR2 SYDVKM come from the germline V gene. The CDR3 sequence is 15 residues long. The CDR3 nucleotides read TGTGCCAGCAGTTTACCACAGGCGAACACCGGGGAGCTGTTTTTT. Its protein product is CASSLPQANTGELFF. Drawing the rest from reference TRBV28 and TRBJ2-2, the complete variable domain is DVKVTQSSRYLVKRTGEKVFLECVQDMDHENMFWYRQDPGLGLRLIYFSYDVKMKEKGDIPEGYSVSREKKERFSLILESASTNQTSMYLCASSLPQANTGELFFGEGSRLTVL.

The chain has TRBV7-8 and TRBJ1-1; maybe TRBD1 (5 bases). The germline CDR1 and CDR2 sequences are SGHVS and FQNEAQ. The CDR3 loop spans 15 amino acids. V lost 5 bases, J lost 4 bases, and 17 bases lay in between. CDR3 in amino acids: CASSENRNEGTEAFF. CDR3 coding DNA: TGTGCCAGCAGCGAAAACAGGAACGAAGGCACTGAAGCTTTCTTT.

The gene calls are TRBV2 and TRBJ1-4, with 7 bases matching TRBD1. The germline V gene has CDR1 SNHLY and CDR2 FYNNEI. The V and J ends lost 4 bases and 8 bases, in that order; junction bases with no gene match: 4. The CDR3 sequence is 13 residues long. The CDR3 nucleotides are TGTGCCAGCAGTGGACAGGGAGAAGAAAAACTGTTTTTT. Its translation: CASSGQGEEKLFF.

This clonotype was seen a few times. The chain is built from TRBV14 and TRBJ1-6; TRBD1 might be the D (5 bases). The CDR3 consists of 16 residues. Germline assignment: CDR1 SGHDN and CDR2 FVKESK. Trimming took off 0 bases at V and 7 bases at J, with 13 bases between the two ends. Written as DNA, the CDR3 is TGTGCCAGCAGCCAAGAAAAGGGGTTCTCCAATTCACCCCTCCACTTT. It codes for CASSQEKGFSNSPLHF.

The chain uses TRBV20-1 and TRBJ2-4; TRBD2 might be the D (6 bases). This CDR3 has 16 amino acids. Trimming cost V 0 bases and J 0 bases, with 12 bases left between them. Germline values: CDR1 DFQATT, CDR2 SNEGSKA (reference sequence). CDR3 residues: CSARDLAGLAKNIQYF. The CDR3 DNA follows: TGCAGTGCTAGAGATCTGGCGGGGTTAGCCAAAAACATTCAGTACTTC.

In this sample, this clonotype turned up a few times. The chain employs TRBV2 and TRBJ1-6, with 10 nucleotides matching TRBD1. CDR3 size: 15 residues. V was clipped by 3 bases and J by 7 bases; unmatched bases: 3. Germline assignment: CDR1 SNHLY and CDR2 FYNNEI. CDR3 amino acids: CASSDLGQGNSPLHF. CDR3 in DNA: TGTGCCAGCAGTGATTTGGGACAGGGGAATTCACCCCTCCACTTT.

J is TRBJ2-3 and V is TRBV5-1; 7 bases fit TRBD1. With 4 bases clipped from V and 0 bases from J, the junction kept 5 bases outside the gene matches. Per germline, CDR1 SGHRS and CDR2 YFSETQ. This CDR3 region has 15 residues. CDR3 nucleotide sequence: TGCGCCAGCAGCAGGACAGGCATTAGCACAGATACGCAGTATTTT. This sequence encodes CASSRTGISTDTQYF. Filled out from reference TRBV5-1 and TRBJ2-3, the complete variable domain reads KAGVTQTPRYLIKTRGQQVTLSCSPISGHRSVSWYQQTPGQGLQFLFEYFSETQRNKGNFPGRFSGRQFSNSRSEMNVSTLELGDSALYLCASSRTGISTDTQYFGPGTRLTVL.

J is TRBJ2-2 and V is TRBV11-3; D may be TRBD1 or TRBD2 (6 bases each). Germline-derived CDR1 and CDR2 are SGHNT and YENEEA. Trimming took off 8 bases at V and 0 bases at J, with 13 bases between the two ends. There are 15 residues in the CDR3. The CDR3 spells CASRGGPANTGELFF. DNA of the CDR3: TGTGCCAGCCGTGGGGGGCCGGCGAACACCGGGGAGCTGTTTTTT.

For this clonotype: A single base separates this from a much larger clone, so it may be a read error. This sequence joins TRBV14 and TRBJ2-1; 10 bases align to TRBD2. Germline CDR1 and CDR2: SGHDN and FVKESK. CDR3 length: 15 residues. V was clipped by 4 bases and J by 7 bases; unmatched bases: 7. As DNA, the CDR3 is TGTGCCAGCAGCCGACCGAGACTAGCGGGTAATGAGCAGTTCTTC. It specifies CASSRPRLAGNEQFF.

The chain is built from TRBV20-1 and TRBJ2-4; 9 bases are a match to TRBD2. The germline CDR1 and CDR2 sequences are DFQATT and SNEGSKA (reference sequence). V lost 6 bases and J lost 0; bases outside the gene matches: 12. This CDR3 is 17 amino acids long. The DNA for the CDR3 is TGCAGTGCGGGGAGAGCGGGGGGCCGGGGAGCCAAAAACATTCAGTACTTC. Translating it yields CSAGRAGGRGAKNIQYF.

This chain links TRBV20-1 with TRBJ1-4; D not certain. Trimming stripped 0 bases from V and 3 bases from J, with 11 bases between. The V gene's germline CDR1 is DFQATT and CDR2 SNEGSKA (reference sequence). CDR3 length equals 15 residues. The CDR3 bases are TGCAGTGCTAGAGATCCGTCCAGTTCTAATGAAAAACTGTTTTTT. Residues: CSARDPSSSNEKLFF.

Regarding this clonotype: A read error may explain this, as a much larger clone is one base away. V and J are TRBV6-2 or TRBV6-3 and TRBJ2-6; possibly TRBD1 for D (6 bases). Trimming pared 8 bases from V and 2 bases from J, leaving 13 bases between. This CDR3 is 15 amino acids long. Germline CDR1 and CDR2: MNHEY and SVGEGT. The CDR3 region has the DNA TGTGCCAGCGGGTCAACAGGGACTGGGGCCAACGTCCTGACTTTC. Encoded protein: CASGSTGTGANVLTF.

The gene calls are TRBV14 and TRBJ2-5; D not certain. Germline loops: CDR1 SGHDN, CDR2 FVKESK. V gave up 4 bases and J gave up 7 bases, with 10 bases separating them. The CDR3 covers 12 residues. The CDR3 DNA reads TGTGCCAGCAGCCGAATAGGAGCGACCCAGTACTTC. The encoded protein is CASSRIGATQYF.